This T cell receptor beta chain was identified in a study of cytomegalovirus exposure and HLA in healthy donors. The study, taken as a whole, reports: The HLA-A and HLA-B alleles of most subjects were reportedly predicted accurately from TCR beta sequences.

It was with 60 Vbeta and 13 Jbeta primers that the PCR ran. Some clones are missing from TCRdb's copy, which holds only in-frame ones; the method was immunoSEQ multiplex PCR. The table lists approximately 100,000 clones, under 85% of them singletons. Details on this clone: Its specificity is unknown.

This CDR3 contains 15 residues. The V end lost 1 base, the J end lost 11 bases, and 15 bases lay between the germline ends. Germline V gives CDR1 LGHNA, CDR2 YSLEER. Nominally healthy donors were sampled, though unrecorded immune exposures were likely. J is TRBJ1-6 and V is TRBV4-3; the D is unclear. Material: PBMCs. This TCR was sampled from a man aged 40-50 years in good health and CMV-seropositive. The CDR3, as DNA: TGCGCCAGCAGCCAAGGGGCTACGTGGCAGGCACCCCTCCACTTT. Protein sequence: CASSQGATWQAPLHF.